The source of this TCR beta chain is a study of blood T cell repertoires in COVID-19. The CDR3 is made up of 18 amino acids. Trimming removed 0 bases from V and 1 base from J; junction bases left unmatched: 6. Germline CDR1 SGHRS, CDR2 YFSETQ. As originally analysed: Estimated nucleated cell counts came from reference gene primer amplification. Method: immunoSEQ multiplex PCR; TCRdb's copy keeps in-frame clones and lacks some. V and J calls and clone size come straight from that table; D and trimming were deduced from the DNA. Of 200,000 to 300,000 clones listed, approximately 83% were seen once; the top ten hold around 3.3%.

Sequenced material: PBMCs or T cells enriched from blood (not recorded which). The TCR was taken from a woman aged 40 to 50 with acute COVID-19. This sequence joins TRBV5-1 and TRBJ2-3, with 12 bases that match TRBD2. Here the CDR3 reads CASSLVRSSGRGTDTQYF. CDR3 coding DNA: TGCGCCAGCAGCTTGGTACGGTCTAGCGGGAGGGGCACAGATACGCAGTATTTT.